Below are 18 T cell receptor beta chains sequenced from a single sample in a study of shared clonotypes between healthy human individuals. The protocol was immunoSEQ multiplex PCR, while the TCRdb copy is restricted to in-frame clones and leaves out a portion. The repertoire holds roughly 2,300,000 clones, with 85% to 95% as singletons. The sequenced sample consisted of naive CD4+ T cells from PBMCs. The subset: CD45RA+ positively selected. These receptors originate from a man younger than 35 in good health. Some clones in this sample may be carry-over from other donors' samples.

The chain carries TRBV7-9 and TRBJ2-5; D possibly corresponds to TRBD2 (6 bases). CDR1 and CDR2 (germline): SEHNR, FQNEAQ (reference sequence). The CDR3 totals 15 residues. V was cut by 8 bases and J by 5 bases, with 21 bases left in between. The CDR3 loop reads CASRNGGTWRETQYF. Here the CDR3 DNA reads TGTGCCAGCCGAAACGGGGGAACGTGGAGGGAGACCCAGTACTTC.

The chain combines TRBV6-5 with TRBJ1-1, with D perhaps matching TRBD1 (5 bases). Germline V gene sequence: CDR1 MNHEY, CDR2 SVGAGI. Trimming cost V 6 bases and J 3 bases, with 8 bases left between them. The length of the CDR3 is 12 residues. CDR3 sequence reads: CASRGGYTEAFF. CDR3 DNA sequence: TGTGCCAGCAGGGGGGGGTACACTGAAGCTTTCTTT.

This chain links TRBV7-6 with TRBJ2-1, with 8 bases aligning to TRBD2. V shed 3 bases and J 2 bases; nucleotides not matched to a gene: 3. Germline V gene lookup returns CDR1 SGHVS and CDR2 FNYEAQ. The CDR3 is 15 amino acids. Written as DNA, the CDR3 is TGTGCCAGCAGCTTTACTAGCGGAACCTACAATGAGCAGTTCTTC. The encoded protein is CASSFTSGTYNEQFF.

This chain uses TRBV18 with TRBJ2-3, with 10 bases aligning to TRBD2. The CDR3 covers 17 residues. Trimming took 4 bases from V and 0 from J; bases not matched to a gene: 7. The germline V gene has CDR1 KGHSH and CDR2 LQKENI. CDR3: CASSLDKTSGSTDTQYF. CDR3 coding DNA: TGTGCCAGCTCACTAGATAAGACTAGCGGGAGCACAGATACGCAGTATTTT.

Of note for this clone: This CDR3 is also generated by other DNA sequences in the sample. The rearrangement joins TRBV5-1 to TRBJ1-4; TRBD1 agrees at 7 bases. The germline gives CDR1 SGHRS, CDR2 YFSETQ. The CDR3 is 15 residues long. The V gene end was trimmed by 3 bases and the J gene end by 4 bases; junction bases not matched to a gene: 6. CDR3 region: CASSWAGTVNEKLFF. The CDR3 DNA reads as TGCGCCAGCAGCTGGGCCGGGACAGTTAATGAAAAACTGTTTTTT.

The genes are TRBV5-8 and TRBJ2-7, with a possible D match to TRBD2 (7 bases). The CDR3 has 17 amino acids. Germline CDR1 SGHTS, CDR2 YDEGEE. Trimming pared 0 bases from V and 0 bases from J, leaving 16 bases between. CDR3: CASSLAGGRTSSYEQYF. DNA for the CDR3: TGTGCCAGCAGCTTGGCCGGGGGGCGGACGAGCTCCTACGAGCAGTACTTC.

The chain is built from TRBV9 and TRBJ2-1, with a weak D call TRBD2 (7 bases). With 4 bases removed from V and 7 bases from J, the gap between germline ends came to 18 bases. The CDR3 loop spans 15 amino acids. CDR1 and CDR2 from the germline V gene are SGDLS and YYNGEE. As DNA, the CDR3 is TGTGCCAGCAGCATCCCGGGGGGCGCGGGGAATGAGCAGTTCTTC. Protein: CASSIPGGAGNEQFF.

CDR3 sequence (DNA): TGCGCCAGCAGCTCGGACAGGGCGCCAGATACGCAGTATTTT. This sequence encodes CASSSDRAPDTQYF. The gene calls are TRBV5-1 and TRBJ2-3; 8 bases are shared with TRBD1. Germline V gene lookup returns CDR1 SGHRS and CDR2 YFSETQ. V dropped 3 bases and J dropped 4; count of bases not matched to a gene: 4. The CDR3 sequence is 14 residues long.

In its sample, this clone was seen once. V usage is TRBV25-1 and J usage is TRBJ1-1; 8 nucleotides line up with TRBD1. This CDR3 spans 15 amino acids. V lost 2 bases to trimming and J lost 3 bases; unmatched junction nucleotides: 5. The V gene's germline CDR1 is MGHDK and CDR2 SYGVNS. The CDR3 sequence: CASSEALQGDTEAFF. CDR3 DNA sequence: TGTGCCAGCAGTGAAGCTCTACAGGGGGACACTGAAGCTTTCTTT.

This clone was seen more than once but under ten times. The chain combines TRBV9 with TRBJ1-1; D ambiguous. Germline V lookup: CDR1 SGDLS, CDR2 YYNGEE. V lost 0 bases, J lost 4 bases, and 13 bases lay in between. CDR3 size: 15 residues. The DNA for the CDR3 is TGTGCCAGCAGCGTAGTGTGGTCAGGAATCACTGAAGCTTTCTTT. It is translated as CASSVVWSGITEAFF. Drawing the rest from reference TRBV9 and TRBJ1-1, the complete variable domain is DSGVTQTPKHLITATGQRVTLRCSPRSGDLSVYWYQQSLDQGLQFLIQYYNGEERAKGNILERFSAQQFPDLHSELNLSSLELGDSALYFCASSVVWSGITEAFFGQGTRLTVV.

The chain employs TRBV5-1 and TRBJ2-7, with 9 bases that match TRBD1. This CDR3 region has 13 residues. Germline CDR1 and CDR2: SGHRS and YFSETQ. After removal of 2 bases from V and 5 bases from J, the junction contained 2 bases not matched to a gene. The CDR3 DNA reads as TGCGCCAGCAGCTTACAGGGGGCCAACGAGCAGTACTTC. It specifies CASSLQGANEQYF.

Points on this clone: Other DNA sequences in the sample encode the same CDR3. V gene TRBV28 combines with J gene TRBJ2-7, with D perhaps matching TRBD2 (6 bases). Trimming took off 3 bases at V and 0 bases at J, with 9 bases between the two ends. This CDR3 is built from 14 residues. From germline, CDR1 is MDHEN and CDR2 SYDVKM. CDR3 coding DNA: TGTGCCAGCAGTTTTCACGGGGGCTCCTACGAGCAGTACTTC. This sequence encodes CASSFHGGSYEQYF.

In its sample, this clone was seen once. V is TRBV5-1 and J is TRBJ2-7; D remains ambiguous. The CDR3 covers 15 residues. Trimming took off 4 bases at V and 7 bases at J, with 21 bases between the two ends. Germline lookup yields CDR1 SGHRS and CDR2 YFSETQ. CDR3 sequence: CASSRELVPLKEQYF. CDR3 in DNA: TGCGCCAGCAGCCGAGAATTGGTACCTTTAAAGGAGCAGTACTTC.

The chain employs TRBV5-6 and TRBJ1-1; TRBD1 matches at 9 bases. CDR3 length: 13 amino acids. CDR1 and CDR2 (germline): SGHDT, YYEEEE. J lost 5 bases, V lost 2 bases, and 1 base had no gene match. CDR3 sequence reads: CASSFGTGTEAFF. Written as DNA, the CDR3 is TGTGCCAGCAGCTTCGGGACAGGGACTGAAGCTTTCTTT.

The gene calls are TRBV9 and TRBJ2-3; no firm D call. Germline V gene sequence: CDR1 SGDLS, CDR2 YYNGEE. The CDR3 has 14 residues. Trimming shortened V by 5 bases and J by 0 bases, and 10 bases separated the two germline ends. CDR3 nucleotides: TGTGCCAGCAGTTTTGGTGTTAGCACAGATACGCAGTATTTT. Translating it yields CASSFGVSTDTQYF. The variable domain in full, completed from reference TRBV9 and TRBJ2-3, reads DSGVTQTPKHLITATGQRVTLRCSPRSGDLSVYWYQQSLDQGLQFLIQYYNGEERAKGNILERFSAQQFPDLHSELNLSSLELGDSALYFCASSFGVSTDTQYFGPGTRLTVL.

Remarks on this clone: The same CDR3 also results from other DNA sequences found in this sample. J is TRBJ2-2 and V is TRBV7-2; 8 nucleotides match TRBD2. The CDR3 is 16 amino acids. J lost 2 bases, V lost 1 base, and 3 bases had no gene match. Germline assignment: CDR1 SGHTA and CDR2 FQGNSA. The CDR3 sequence: CASSLGLAGNTGELFF. The DNA for the CDR3 is TGTGCCAGCAGCTTAGGGCTAGCGGGTAACACCGGGGAGCTGTTTTTT.

The genes are TRBV2 and TRBJ1-1; D gene unclear. The CDR3 is made up of 14 amino acids. Germline V gene sequence: CDR1 SNHLY, CDR2 FYNNEI. The V gene lost 2 bases and the J gene lost 4 bases, with 11 bases spanning the gap. CDR3 in amino acids: CASSEQVSGTEAFF. The CDR3 nucleotides read TGTGCCAGCAGTGAACAAGTCTCAGGCACTGAAGCTTTCTTT.

The gene calls are TRBV16 and TRBJ2-5; a weak D match, TRBD2 (5 bases). The CDR3 spans 14 residues. The V end lost 1 base, the J end lost 5 bases, and 11 bases lay between the germline ends. Germline V gene data show CDR1 as KGHSY and CDR2 as FQNENV. The CDR3 sequence is CASSQWAQRETQYF. In DNA form, the CDR3 reads TGTGCCAGCAGCCAATGGGCCCAGCGGGAGACCCAGTACTTC. Based on the CDR3 plus reference TRBV16 and TRBJ2-5, the full variable domain is GEEVAQTPKHLVRGEGQKAKLYCAPIKGHSYVFWYQQVLKNEFKFLISFQNENVFDETGMPKERFSAKCLPNSPCSLEIQATKLEDSAVYFCASSQWAQRETQYFGPGTRLLVL.